This TCR beta chain appears in the sequencing data of a study of blood T cell repertoires in COVID-19. Germline CDR1 and CDR2: MNHNS and SASEGT. V lost 4 bases and J 0 bases, leaving 14 bases between the germline ends. The CDR3 totals 16 residues. TCRdb's copy holds only in-frame clones and misses some; the assay was immunoSEQ multiplex PCR. The table has 150,000 or so clones, approximately 87% seen once; the top ten hold 10%. The receptor was derived from a woman aged 70-85 years with COVID-19, enrolled during active disease. The chain couples TRBV6-1 to TRBJ2-3; D uncertain. Sequencing was carried out using peripheral blood. CDR3 sequence (DNA): TGTGCCAGCAGTGGTGGCAACCGTCCTAGCACAGATACGCAGTATTTT. This sequence encodes CASSGGNRPSTDTQYF.